Below are 20 T cell receptor beta chains sequenced from a single sample in a study of CD8 T cells in Susac syndrome. Random-hexamer reverse transcription was applied to about 0.5 to 1 ug RNA. Each CDR3 protein is one row after TCRdb ran MiXCR on the immunoSEQ multiplex PCR reads. The table includes 300,000 or so distinct CDR3 sequences, roughly nine tenths detected once. The sequenced sample consisted of CD4+ T cells from PBMCs. All receptors come from a human donor with multiple sclerosis.

This clonotype was seen only once. V is TRBV3-1 and J is TRBJ2-3; D unresolved. Looked up from germline, CDR1 is LGHDT and CDR2 is YNNKEL (reference sequence). V lost 7 bases and J lost 2, with 13 bases in between. CDR3 length equals 14 residues. CDR3 coding DNA: TGTGCCAGCACCCCAGGCCCCTCCACAGATACGCAGTATTTT. Translated: CASTPGPSTDTQYF.

The J gene is TRBJ1-1, the V gene TRBV5-6; D is undetermined. Germline CDR1 SGHDT, CDR2 YYEEEE. CDR3 size: 11 residues. Trimming removed 2 bases from V and 6 bases from J, with 5 bases in between. The CDR3 protein is CASSFFSEAFF. The DNA of the CDR3 is TGTGCCAGCAGCTTCTTCTCTGAAGCTTTCTTT.

For the CDR3, the DNA is TGCGCCAGCAGCCTCCGGGACATGGCTACGAATGAGCAGTTCTTC. Translation gives CASSLRDMATNEQFF. The chain has TRBV5-1 and TRBJ2-1; D is possibly TRBD1 (6 bases). From germline, CDR1 is SGHRS and CDR2 YFSETQ. There are 15 residues in the CDR3. V lost 4 bases, J lost 7 bases, and 18 bases lay in between.

The genes are TRBV12-3 or TRBV12-4 and TRBJ1-1; no reliable D call. The CDR3 sequence is 14 residues long. V was shortened by 7 bases and J by 1 base, with 13 bases between the two germline ends. This chain's CDR3 is CASTYDWGNTEAFF. In DNA, the CDR3 is TGTGCCAGCACTTACGATTGGGGGAACACTGAAGCTTTCTTT.

This clonotype was counted between two and nine times. The chain employs TRBV5-4 and TRBJ2-1; D unresolved. The CDR3 totals 15 residues. V gave up 0 bases and J gave up 0 bases, with 7 bases separating them. Germline loops: CDR1 SGHNT, CDR2 YYREEE (reference sequence). CDR3 bases: TGTGCCAGCAGCTTGGACAGTAGCTCCTACAATGAGCAGTTCTTC. It codes for CASSLDSSSYNEQFF. Full variable domain (missing parts from reference TRBV5-4 and TRBJ2-1): ETGVTQSPTHLIKTRGQQVTLRCSSQSGHNTVSWYQQALGQGPQFIFQYYREEENGRGNFPPRFSGLQFPNYSSELNVNALELDDSALYLCASSLDSSSYNEQFFGPGTRLTVL.

The chain employs TRBV7-2 and TRBJ2-2; 11 positions agree with TRBD2. This CDR3 contains 17 residues. Germline V lookup: CDR1 SGHTA, CDR2 FQGNSA. V lost 2 bases, J lost 4 bases, and 6 bases stayed unmatched. CDR3 DNA sequence: TGTGCCAGCAGCTTATCACTAGCGGGGGTCATCACCGGGGAGCTGTTTTTT. This sequence encodes CASSLSLAGVITGELFF.

This chain connects TRBV30 to TRBJ1-3, with D unresolved. The germline gives CDR1 GTSNPN, CDR2 SVGIG (reference sequence). V dropped 0 bases and J dropped 2 bases, with 14 bases sitting between them. The CDR3 totals 16 residues. The CDR3 sequence: CAWSVQSPTAGNTIYF. The CDR3 DNA reads as TGTGCCTGGAGTGTACAGTCCCCGACGGCTGGAAACACCATATATTTT.

The CDR3 loop is CASFPGKNSPLHF. In nucleotides, the CDR3 is TGTGCCAGCTTCCCGGGAAAAAATTCACCCCTCCACTTT. V usage is TRBV6-6 and J usage is TRBJ1-6; D gene ambiguous. The CDR3 has 13 residues. Germline assignment: CDR1 MNHNY and CDR2 SVGAGI (reference sequence). Trimming cost V 8 bases and J 7 bases, with 12 bases left between them.

This sequence joins TRBV9 and TRBJ2-5, with TRBD2 identical over 10 bases. The V and J ends lost 4 bases and 1 base, in that order; junction bases with no gene match: 7. Germline V gene sequence: CDR1 SGDLS, CDR2 YYNGEE. There are 16 residues in the CDR3. CDR3 sequence (DNA): TGTGCCAGCAGCCCTACGGGACTAGCGCCCCAAGAGACCCAGTACTTC. This codes for CASSPTGLAPQETQYF.

The chain carries TRBV2 and TRBJ1-5, with D unclear. The CDR3 has 14 amino acids. Trimming removed 3 bases from V and 5 bases from J, with 11 bases in between. Germline assignment: CDR1 SNHLY and CDR2 FYNNEI. The CDR3, as DNA: TGTGCCAGCAGTGAGGGAGGCGGGCATCAGCCCCAGCATTTT. Its translation is CASSEGGGHQPQHF.

The rearrangement uses TRBV9 and TRBJ2-5; TRBD1 is a possible D gene (6 bases). The CDR3 totals 16 residues. The germline gives CDR1 SGDLS, CDR2 YYNGEE. Deletions cut 4 bases from V and 1 base from J, with 17 bases between. The CDR3 sequence is CASSPRGTSLQETQYF. CDR3 bases: TGTGCCAGCAGCCCTAGGGGGACATCCCTCCAAGAGACCCAGTACTTC.

The chain joins TRBV5-1 to TRBJ2-3; weak D call: TRBD1 (5 bases). V was shortened by 4 bases and J by 4 bases, with 13 bases between the two germline ends. This CDR3 spans 14 amino acids. From germline, CDR1 is SGHRS and CDR2 YFSETQ. As DNA, the CDR3 is TGCGCCAGCAGCCCCCTCCAGGGCTCAGATACGCAGTATTTT. As protein: CASSPLQGSDTQYF.

A few counts support this clonotype. The chain is built from TRBV19 and TRBJ1-2; 8 bases align to TRBD1. With V trimmed by 6 bases and J by 4 bases, 7 bases remained unmatched. CDR1 LNHDA and CDR2 SQIVND come from the germline V gene (reference sequence). The CDR3 spans 14 residues. CDR3 sequence (DNA): TGTGCCAGTAGCCGAGACAGGGGAGGCTATGGCTACACCTTC. This gives the protein CASSRDRGGYGYTF. Looking up the rest from reference TRBV19 and TRBJ1-2 gives the full variable domain: DGGITQSPKYLFRKEGQNVTLSCEQNLNHDAMYWYRQDPGQGLRLIYYSQIVNDFQKGDIAEGYSVSREKKESFPLTVTSAQKNPTAFYLCASSRDRGGYGYTFGSGTRLTVV.

This sequence joins TRBV7-9 and TRBJ1-1, with 8 bases fitting TRBD1. The ends lost 4 bases at V and 0 bases at J; junction bases unmatched: 10. Germline values: CDR1 SEHNR, CDR2 FQNEAQ (reference sequence). CDR3 length: 17 amino acids. The CDR3 bases are TGTGCCAGCAGCTCGTACAGGGGGGATTGGGTGAACACTGAAGCTTTCTTT. Translating it yields CASSSYRGDWVNTEAFF.

The chain has TRBV4-2 and TRBJ2-1; the match to TRBD2 covers 11 bases. Losses at the gene ends were 3 bases for V and 4 bases for J; bases not matched to a gene: 5. The CDR3 is 16 residues long. Germline CDR1 is LGHNA and CDR2 is YNFKEQ. The CDR3 coding sequence is TGTGCCAGCAGCCAGACTCTAGCGGGGGGTTACAATGAGCAGTTCTTC. Translation gives CASSQTLAGGYNEQFF.

This clonotype has more than one count but fewer than ten. The V and J genes are TRBV6-5 and TRBJ1-1, with 7 bases lining up with TRBD1. The length of the CDR3 is 14 residues. The J segment lost 3 bases and the V segment lost 5 bases, leaving 6 bases of the junction unmatched. Looked up from germline, CDR1 is MNHEY and CDR2 is SVGAGI. The DNA of the CDR3 is TGTGCCAGCAGTAAGACAGGGAGAGACACTGAAGCTTTCTTT. Translated: CASSKTGRDTEAFF.

Only one count was recorded for this clonotype. The gene calls are TRBV20-1 and TRBJ2-7; the D gene is possibly TRBD1 (5 bases). The CDR3 length is 15 residues. V gave up 3 bases and J gave up 0 bases, with 15 bases separating them. The germline V gene has CDR1 DFQATT and CDR2 SNEGSKA (reference sequence). CDR3 coding DNA: TGCAGTGCTAGTTCCTGGGGCCAAAGCTCCTACGAGCAGTACTTC. It translates to CSASSWGQSSYEQYF.

This chain uses TRBV5-1 with TRBJ2-1; 9 nucleotides agree with TRBD2. Germline assignment: CDR1 SGHRS and CDR2 YFSETQ. V trimming: 0 bases; J trimming: 5 bases; junction bases outside the gene matches: 9. The CDR3 is 17 residues long. This CDR3 reads CASSLVPSGATDNEQFF. For the CDR3, the DNA is TGCGCCAGCAGCTTGGTGCCTAGCGGGGCCACGGACAATGAGCAGTTCTTC.

The rearrangement uses TRBV2 and TRBJ1-4; tentatively, D is TRBD1 (6 bases). V was cut by 7 bases and J by 7 bases, with 16 bases left in between. Germline V CDR1 and CDR2: SNHLY, FYNNEI. The CDR3 totals 14 residues. The CDR3 is CASNFGGESEKLFF. The CDR3, as DNA: TGTGCCAGCAACTTTGGGGGCGAGAGTGAAAAACTGTTTTTT.

This rearrangement joins TRBV2 to TRBJ2-1; 8 bases agree with TRBD1. Germline loops: CDR1 SNHLY, CDR2 FYNNEI. The V gene end was trimmed by 6 bases and the J gene end by 0 bases; junction bases not matched to a gene: 4. CDR3 length equals 15 residues. CDR3 in amino acids: CASRSTGGSYNEQFF. The DNA of the CDR3 is TGTGCCAGCAGATCCACAGGGGGCTCCTACAATGAGCAGTTCTTC.